The 10 T cell receptor beta chains listed next were all sequenced from one sample in a study of T cell responses to AZD1222 COVID-19 vaccine. Produced via immunoSEQ multiplex PCR; TCRdb's table is partial and in-frame only. Of some 190,000 clones in the sample, roughly nine tenths were seen once. The sample was peripheral blood, taken on day 0 of AZD1222 vaccination. All receptors derive from an adult in good health.

The chain joins TRBV10-3 to TRBJ1-2, with D possibly TRBD1 on 5 matching bases. Looked up from germline, CDR1 is ENHRY and CDR2 is SYGVKD. CDR3 length equals 13 residues. V lost 10 bases and J 3 bases, leaving 15 bases between the germline ends. Written as DNA, the CDR3 is TGTGCCACGGGGGTCGACGGCTACTATGGCTACACCTTC. This sequence encodes CATGVDGYYGYTF.

The chain recombines TRBV28 with TRBJ1-3, with D hard to call. V lost 2 bases, J lost 2 bases, and 10 bases lay in between. CDR1 and CDR2 (germline): MDHEN, SYDVKM. This CDR3 is 15 amino acids long. CDR3 amino acids: CASSLVAGAGNTIYF. The CDR3 DNA reads TGTGCCAGCAGTTTAGTGGCCGGGGCTGGAAACACCATATATTTT.

This chain uses TRBV9 with TRBJ2-7; TRBD2 matches at 12 bases. The CDR3 sequence is 19 residues long. V dropped 5 bases and J dropped 4; count of bases not matched to a gene: 19. Germline CDR1 is SGDLS and CDR2 is YYNGEE. The CDR3 loop reads CASSGDREETSGGTYEQYF. CDR3 bases: TGTGCCAGCAGTGGGGACAGGGAAGAGACTAGCGGGGGCACTTACGAGCAGTACTTC.

The J gene is TRBJ1-5, the V gene TRBV2; D is uncertain. Trimming stripped 6 bases from V and 6 bases from J, with 9 bases between. The CDR3 loop spans 12 amino acids. Germline values: CDR1 SNHLY, CDR2 FYNNEI. CDR3 loop: CASRGEGQPQHF. The CDR3 bases are TGTGCCAGCAGGGGAGAGGGTCAGCCCCAGCATTTT.

This chain joins TRBV2 and TRBJ1-1, with 7 positions matching TRBD1. This CDR3 has 15 amino acids. The germline V gene has CDR1 SNHLY and CDR2 FYNNEI. V was pared by 5 bases and J by 4 bases, with 10 bases of the junction left unmatched. CDR3 sequence (DNA): TGTGCCAGCAGTACAGACAGGGCAGGCGGCACTGAAGCTTTCTTT. Protein product: CASSTDRAGGTEAFF.

V and J are TRBV18 and TRBJ2-1; no clear D gene. The CDR3 loop spans 12 amino acids. The germline V gene has CDR1 KGHSH and CDR2 LQKENI. V lost 4 bases to trimming and J lost 3 bases, with 4 bases between them. The CDR3 DNA reads TGTGCCAGCTCACATAACTACAATGAGCAGTTCTTC. Protein product: CASSHNYNEQFF.

The chain employs TRBV18 and TRBJ1-6; no clear D gene. CDR1 is KGHSH, CDR2 LQKENI, per germline. The CDR3 is made up of 14 amino acids. Between the trimmed V and J ends, which lost 6 bases and 5 bases, there was a span of 11 bases. CDR3 residues: CASSPGPNNSPLHF. Written as DNA, the CDR3 is TGTGCCAGCTCCCCCGGGCCAAATAATTCACCCCTCCACTTT.

The chain is built from TRBV5-4 and TRBJ1-3; D ambiguous. Germline CDR1 SGHNT, CDR2 YYREEE (reference sequence). The CDR3 contains 18 residues. The V and J ends lost 2 bases and 4 bases respectively, with 22 bases between them. CDR3: CASSLLMSSTGGGNTIYF. CDR3 nucleotides: TGTGCCAGCAGCTTATTAATGTCGTCGACGGGAGGGGGAAACACCATATATTTT.

The chain carries TRBV21-1 and TRBJ2-3; the D call TRBD1 from the table was never checked on the DNA. TRBV21-1 is tagged as a pseudogene. This CDR3 comprises 18 residues. CDR3 bases: TGTGCCAGCAAAGACAGGGGGGGTGACATTCTGGTGACAGATACGCAGTATTTT. This gives the protein CASKDRGGDILVTDTQYF.

This sequence joins TRBV6-1 and TRBJ1-4; D may be TRBD1 (5 bases). Germline lookup yields CDR1 MNHNS and CDR2 SASEGT. The CDR3 covers 13 residues. Trimming pared 2 bases from V and 12 bases from J, leaving 13 bases between. Here the CDR3 DNA reads TGTGCCAGCAGTGAAATTGGGGGAACCGAACTGTTTTTT. This translates into CASSEIGGTELFF.